This passage covers 27 T cell receptor beta chains from one sample sequenced in a study of cytomegalovirus exposure and HLA in healthy donors. Profiled with immunoSEQ multiplex PCR; TCRdb holds only in-frame clones, not every one. This sample has roughly 120,000 clones, with about 84% found just once. Input material: PBMCs. The origin of the receptors is a woman aged 25 to 39 in good health and CMV-seronegative.

The V and J genes are TRBV7-3 and TRBJ1-2; 8 bases fit TRBD1. V lost 5 bases, J lost 5 bases, and 4 bases stayed unmatched. This CDR3 is 13 amino acids long. Germline CDR1 is SGHTA and CDR2 is FQGTGA. DNA of the CDR3: TGTGCCAGCAGCGAACAGGGGGGATATGGCTACACCTTC. It encodes CASSEQGGYGYTF.

CDR3 DNA sequence: TGTGCCAGCAGCTCAGGACTTCTTGACGCCGCGCTGAACACCGGGGAGCTGTTTTTT. Residues: CASSSGLLDAALNTGELFF. The rearrangement uses TRBV7-8 and TRBJ2-2; a weak D match, TRBD2 (5 bases). Germline V gene lookup returns CDR1 SGHVS and CDR2 FQNEAQ. V gave up 4 bases and J gave up 1 base, with 22 bases separating them. There are 19 residues in the CDR3.

The CDR3 sequence: CASSSGQGADQPQHF. In DNA form, the CDR3 reads TGTGCCAGCAGCTCAGGACAGGGTGCGGATCAGCCCCAGCATTTT. This chain connects TRBV7-9 to TRBJ1-5, with 8 bases fitting TRBD1. V was clipped by 4 bases and J by 5 bases; unmatched bases: 7. The CDR3 loop spans 15 amino acids. Germline V gene data show CDR1 as SEHNR and CDR2 as FQNEAQ (reference sequence).

The chain carries TRBV9 and TRBJ2-1, with TRBD2 matching over 9 bases. The CDR3 has 17 amino acids. Germline-derived CDR1 and CDR2 are SGDLS and YYNGEE. V was pared by 0 bases and J by 6 bases, with 10 bases of the junction left unmatched. The CDR3 is CASSVGRAGGRRNEQFF. CDR3 nucleotides: TGTGCCAGCAGCGTAGGTAGGGCGGGGGGGCGTCGCAATGAGCAGTTCTTC.

This clone was seen a few times. The chain combines TRBV5-1 with TRBJ2-7, with TRBD2 as a possible D gene (6 bases). Trimming took 3 bases from V and 4 from J, leaving 11 bases between them. In germline, CDR1 is SGHRS, CDR2 YFSETQ. The CDR3 loop spans 13 amino acids. CDR3 bases: TGCGCCAGCAGCTACCTCGGAGGGTACGAGCAGTACTTC. It yields the protein CASSYLGGYEQYF.

The gene calls are TRBV5-6 and TRBJ2-1; 8 bases fit TRBD2. The CDR3 has 17 residues. CDR1 and CDR2 from the germline V gene are SGHDT and YYEEEE. Trimming removed 4 bases from V and 0 bases from J; junction bases left unmatched: 9. For the CDR3, the DNA is TGTGCCAGCAGCCTAGGCGGGGGGCTAAGCTCCTACAATGAGCAGTTCTTC. Translation gives CASSLGGGLSSYNEQFF.

The chain uses TRBV7-9 and TRBJ1-1; TRBD1 aligns across 9 bases. Germline V CDR1 and CDR2: SEHNR, FQNEAQ (reference sequence). CDR3 length: 16 amino acids. V was clipped by 3 bases and J by 1 base; unmatched bases: 6. The CDR3 protein is CASSFLRGQGNTEAFF. CDR3 coding DNA: TGTGCCAGCAGCTTCCTTCGGGGACAGGGGAACACTGAAGCTTTCTTT. Using reference TRBV7-9 and TRBJ1-1 for the parts outside the CDR3, the full variable domain is DTGVSQNPRHKITKRGQNVTFRCDPISEHNRLYWYRQTLGQGPEFLTYFQNEAQLEKSRLLSDRFSAERPKGSFSTLEIQRTEQGDSAMYLCASSFLRGQGNTEAFFGQGTRLTVV.

This chain uses TRBV6-1 with TRBJ1-6; possible D gene TRBD1, 5 bases. Germline V gives CDR1 MNHNS, CDR2 SASEGT. Trimming shortened V by 3 bases and J by 7 bases, and 10 bases separated the two germline ends. The CDR3 is 14 residues long. For the CDR3, the DNA is TGTGCCAGCAGTGATAGCAGGGCGAATTCACCCCTCCACTTT. Translated, it gives CASSDSRANSPLHF.

The rearrangement uses TRBV6-6 and TRBJ2-7; TRBD2 agrees at 8 bases. Germline V gene lookup returns CDR1 MNHNY and CDR2 SVGAGI (reference sequence). This CDR3 is 13 amino acids long. V was clipped by 0 bases and J by 13 bases; unmatched bases: 8. CDR3 sequence: CASSYSSGLEGYF. The CDR3 nucleotides read TGTGCCAGCAGTTACTCGTCGGGACTAGAGGGTTACTTC.

The chain joins TRBV25-1 to TRBJ1-4; a weak D match, TRBD1 (5 bases). Trimming took 1 base from V and 5 from J, leaving 14 bases between them. The CDR3 totals 16 residues. Germline V gene lookup returns CDR1 MGHDK and CDR2 SYGVNS. CDR3 sequence: CASSESIGGGNEKLFF. The CDR3 DNA reads as TGTGCCAGCAGTGAATCTATCGGGGGGGGGAATGAAAAACTGTTTTTT.

This clone was observed once. The genes are TRBV5-1 and TRBJ1-6, with no clear D. CDR1 and CDR2 from the germline V gene are SGHRS and YFSETQ. This CDR3 has 14 residues. V shed 5 bases and J shed 7 bases, with 13 bases lying between them. CDR3 region: CASRHGSRNSPLHF. In nucleotides, the CDR3 is TGCGCCAGCAGGCATGGGTCGCGGAATTCACCCCTCCACTTT.

The chain is built from TRBV11-2 and TRBJ2-6; a weak D match, TRBD1 (5 bases). In germline, CDR1 is SGHAT, CDR2 FQNNGV. The V end lost 5 bases, the J end lost 2 bases, and 13 bases lay between the germline ends. The CDR3 runs to 16 residues. CDR3 bases: TGTGCCAGCAGCCTGGACACCGCTCCTGGGGCCAACGTCCTGACTTTC. It yields the protein CASSLDTAPGANVLTF.

This sequence joins TRBV11-2 and TRBJ2-5, with TRBD2 identical over 9 bases. Germline lookup yields CDR1 SGHAT and CDR2 FQNNGV. The V gene end was trimmed by 5 bases and the J gene end by 0 bases; junction bases not matched to a gene: 7. The CDR3 runs to 16 residues. CDR3 amino acids: CASSPTASGNQETQYF. CDR3 coding DNA: TGTGCCAGCAGCCCCACGGCTAGCGGGAACCAAGAGACCCAGTACTTC.

The CDR3 bases are TGCGCCAGCAGCCACGTCCCCACAGGGGGATCGAACACTGAAGCTTTCTTT. Protein: CASSHVPTGGSNTEAFF. The J gene is TRBJ1-1, the V gene TRBV4-1; TRBD1 matches at 8 bases. Per the germline V gene, CDR1 is MGHRA and CDR2 is YSYEKL. The V segment lost 3 bases and the J segment 1 base; nucleotides outside the gene matches: 10. The CDR3 has 17 residues.

The chain recombines TRBV29-1 with TRBJ1-2; a weak D match, TRBD1 (5 bases). V lost 7 bases and J 8 bases, leaving 23 bases between the germline ends. CDR1 SQVTM and CDR2 ANQGSEA come from the germline V gene. The CDR3 is made up of 14 amino acids. DNA for the CDR3: TGCAGCGCCCCCCCACCCCCAGGGAATGAGGGCTACACCTTC. Translating gives CSAPPPPGNEGYTF.

The chain carries TRBV4-3 and TRBJ1-5; D not certain. V was shortened by 0 bases and J by 4 bases, with 7 bases between the two germline ends. Germline-derived CDR1 and CDR2 are LGHNA and YSLEER. The CDR3 loop spans 14 amino acids. The CDR3 DNA reads as TGCGCCAGCAGCCAAGAGCGGAGAAATCAGCCCCAGCATTTT. Its protein product is CASSQERRNQPQHF.

The chain has TRBV18 and TRBJ1-3, with 8 positions matching TRBD1. The V and J ends lost 6 bases and 0 bases, in that order; junction bases with no gene match: 7. CDR1 KGHSH and CDR2 LQKENI come from the germline V gene. The CDR3 is 16 residues long. CDR3 DNA: TGTGCCAGCTCCCTGGGACAGGCGAGCTCTGGAAACACCATATATTTT. It codes for CASSLGQASSGNTIYF.

The rearrangement uses TRBV2 and TRBJ2-1; 11 bases fit TRBD2. Germline V gene data show CDR1 as SNHLY and CDR2 as FYNNEI. The V gene end was trimmed by 3 bases and the J gene end by 12 bases; junction bases not matched to a gene: 10. The length of the CDR3 is 15 residues. CDR3 in DNA: TGTGCCAGCAGTGAGGTACTAGCGGGGGCGCCGGGGCAGTTCTTC. It encodes CASSEVLAGAPGQFF.

This rearrangement joins TRBV27 to TRBJ2-7; maybe TRBD1 (6 bases). Trimming cost V 5 bases and J 1 base, with 15 bases left between them. Germline CDR1 is MNHEY and CDR2 is SMNVEV (reference sequence). CDR3 size: 15 residues. The CDR3 coding sequence is TGTGCCAGCAGTAAGGGCACAGGGTTTTCCTACGAGCAGTACTTC. It yields the protein CASSKGTGFSYEQYF.

The chain is built from TRBV19 and TRBJ1-5; D is unresolved. V dropped 3 bases and J dropped 5 bases, with 17 bases sitting between them. CDR1 is LNHDA, CDR2 SQIVND, per germline (reference sequence). The CDR3 length is 16 residues. This chain's CDR3 is CASSIRAGGRDQPQHF. DNA of the CDR3: TGTGCCAGTAGTATTAGGGCAGGAGGGCGTGATCAGCCCCAGCATTTT. The whole variable domain, filled in from reference TRBV19 and TRBJ1-5, reads DGGITQSPKYLFRKEGQNVTLSCEQNLNHDAMYWYRQDPGQGLRLIYYSQIVNDFQKGDIAEGYSVSREKKESFPLTVTSAQKNPTAFYLCASSIRAGGRDQPQHFGDGTRLSIL.

This clone was seen a handful of times. The gene calls are TRBV6-6 and TRBJ2-7, with 10 bases that match TRBD1. In germline, CDR1 is MNHNY, CDR2 SVGAGI (reference sequence). After removal of 0 bases from V and 7 bases from J, the junction contained 3 bases not matched to a gene. The CDR3 has 14 residues. CDR3 sequence (DNA): TGTGCCAGCAGTTACTCGGGACAGGGGTCTGAGCAGTACTTC. The encoded protein is CASSYSGQGSEQYF.

The chain combines TRBV7-9 with TRBJ1-2; weak D call: TRBD1 (5 bases). Trimming left V 5 bases short and J 0 bases short, with 16 bases between. Germline assignment: CDR1 SEHNR and CDR2 FQNEAQ (reference sequence). This CDR3 comprises 16 residues. CDR3 in DNA: TGTGCCAGCAGCCAGGAAAGGGGACTAGCTAACTATGGCTACACCTTC. Amino acids: CASSQERGLANYGYTF.

This chain links TRBV4-3 with TRBJ2-7, with TRBD1 as a possible D gene (5 bases). This CDR3 has 15 residues. V was trimmed by 1 base and J by 0 bases, leaving 10 bases between them. CDR1 is LGHNA, CDR2 YSLEER, per germline. The CDR3 is CASSQGVGVSYEQYF. CDR3 nucleotide sequence: TGCGCCAGCAGCCAAGGTGTAGGGGTCTCCTACGAGCAGTACTTC.

This sequence joins TRBV19 and TRBJ1-2; TRBD1 is a possible D gene (6 bases). CDR3 size: 16 residues. Per the germline V gene, CDR1 is LNHDA and CDR2 is SQIVND (reference sequence). Trimming took off 3 bases at V and 8 bases at J, with 22 bases between the two ends. The CDR3 here is CASSMRAGTTGRGYTF. The DNA of the CDR3 is TGTGCCAGTAGTATGAGGGCAGGGACAACAGGTCGGGGCTACACCTTC. Filled out from reference TRBV19 and TRBJ1-2, the complete variable domain reads DGGITQSPKYLFRKEGQNVTLSCEQNLNHDAMYWYRQDPGQGLRLIYYSQIVNDFQKGDIAEGYSVSREKKESFPLTVTSAQKNPTAFYLCASSMRAGTTGRGYTFGSGTRLTVV.

This clone was counted only a few times. The chain joins TRBV2 to TRBJ1-5, with TRBD1 matching 8 bases. Germline V gene data show CDR1 as SNHLY and CDR2 as FYNNEI. CDR3 length equals 14 residues. V was pared by 7 bases and J by 3 bases, with 5 bases of the junction left unmatched. Written as DNA, the CDR3 is TGTGCCAGCACAAAGGACAGGGTCAATCAGCCCCAGCATTTT. Translation gives CASTKDRVNQPQHF. Based on the CDR3 plus reference TRBV2 and TRBJ1-5, the full variable domain is EPEVTQTPSHQVTQMGQEVILRCVPISNHLYFYWYRQILGQKVEFLVSFYNNEISEKSEIFDDQFSVERPDGSNFTLKIRSTKLEDSAMYFCASTKDRVNQPQHFGDGTRLSIL.

In DNA form, the CDR3 reads TGTGCCAGCAGCTCCGTCGGGGGGAGCTCCTACGAGCAGTACTTC. Translation: CASSSVGGSSYEQYF. The V gene is TRBV5-4, the J gene TRBJ2-7, with 7 bases lining up with TRBD2. Per germline, CDR1 SGHNT and CDR2 YYREEE (reference sequence). The CDR3 runs to 15 residues. The V segment lost 3 bases and the J segment 0 bases; nucleotides outside the gene matches: 6.

The gene calls are TRBV7-2 and TRBJ2-7; 8 bases align to TRBD2. This CDR3 spans 20 amino acids. CDR1 and CDR2 (germline): SGHTA, FQGNSA. The ends lost 0 bases at V and 0 bases at J; junction bases unmatched: 16. CDR3 nucleotides: TGTGCCAGCAGCTTAGCGCCCCGACGAACGGGAGGGTTCGACTCCTACGAGCAGTACTTC. Protein: CASSLAPRRTGGFDSYEQYF.